A single TCR beta chain is shown here with its context. The antigen remains unidentified. The data originate from a study of CD8 T cells in ankylosing spondylitis. TCRdb ran MiXCR on the 5' RACE reads and lists one entry per CDR3 protein. The sample has 670,000 or so distinct CDR3 sequences, 15% to 20% seen once. Between the trimmed V and J ends, which lost 7 bases and 4 bases, there was a span of 8 bases. This CDR3 comprises 12 residues. Study-level findings and limits: Several highly homologous variants made up a TCR beta motif, and this motif appeared characteristic of ankylosing spondylitis blood. Previously reported in reactive arthritis synovial fluid and blood were some of the motif variants. Within matched ankylosing spondylitis synovial fluid, disease-linked clones were reportedly significantly enriched.

The V gene is TRBV12-3 or TRBV12-4, the J gene TRBJ2-1, with D tentatively TRBD2 (5 bases). The receptor was isolated from a male donor with ankylosing spondylitis. The material sequenced was blood, either unsorted or a sorted T cell fraction (not recorded which). Here the CDR3 reads CASTPGYNEQFF. In nucleotides, the CDR3 is TGTGCCAGCACACCGGGGTACAATGAGCAGTTCTTC.